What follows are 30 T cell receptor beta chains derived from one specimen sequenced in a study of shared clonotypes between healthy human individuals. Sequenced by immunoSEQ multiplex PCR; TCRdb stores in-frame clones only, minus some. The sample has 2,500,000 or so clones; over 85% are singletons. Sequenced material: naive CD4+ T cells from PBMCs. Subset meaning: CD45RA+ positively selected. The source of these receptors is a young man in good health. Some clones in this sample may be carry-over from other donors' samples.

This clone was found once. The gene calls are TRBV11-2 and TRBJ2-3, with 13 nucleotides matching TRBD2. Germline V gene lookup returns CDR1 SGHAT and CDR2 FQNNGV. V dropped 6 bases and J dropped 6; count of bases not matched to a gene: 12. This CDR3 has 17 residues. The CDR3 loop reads CASRPLAGGRGSDTQYF. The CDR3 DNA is TGTGCCAGCAGACCACTAGCGGGAGGGAGGGGGTCGGATACGCAGTATTTT.

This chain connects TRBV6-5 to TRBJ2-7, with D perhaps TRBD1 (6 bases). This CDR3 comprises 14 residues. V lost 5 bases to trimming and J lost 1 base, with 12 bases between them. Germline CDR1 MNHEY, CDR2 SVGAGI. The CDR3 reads CASSRHRESYEQYF. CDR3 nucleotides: TGTGCCAGCAGTAGACACAGGGAGTCCTACGAGCAGTACTTC.

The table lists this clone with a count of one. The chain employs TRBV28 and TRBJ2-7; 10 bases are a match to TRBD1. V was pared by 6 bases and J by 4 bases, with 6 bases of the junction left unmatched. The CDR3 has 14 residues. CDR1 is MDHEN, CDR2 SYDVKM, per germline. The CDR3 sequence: CASRQRQGAYEQYF. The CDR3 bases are TGTGCCAGCAGACAACGACAGGGGGCTTACGAGCAGTACTTC. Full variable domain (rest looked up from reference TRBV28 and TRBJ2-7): DVKVTQSSRYLVKRTGEKVFLECVQDMDHENMFWYRQDPGLGLRLIYFSYDVKMKEKGDIPEGYSVSREKKERFSLILESASTNQTSMYLCASRQRQGAYEQYFGPGTRLTVT.

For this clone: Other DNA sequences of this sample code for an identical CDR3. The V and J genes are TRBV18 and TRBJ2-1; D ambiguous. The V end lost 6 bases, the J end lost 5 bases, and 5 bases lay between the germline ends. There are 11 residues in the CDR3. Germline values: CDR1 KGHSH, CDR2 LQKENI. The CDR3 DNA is TGTGCCAGCTCCCCGAACAATGAGCAGTTCTTC. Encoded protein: CASSPNNEQFF.

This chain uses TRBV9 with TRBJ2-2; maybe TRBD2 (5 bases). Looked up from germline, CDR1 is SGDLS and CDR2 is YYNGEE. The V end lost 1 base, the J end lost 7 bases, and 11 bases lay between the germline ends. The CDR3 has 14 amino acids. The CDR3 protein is CASSVTPRVGELFF. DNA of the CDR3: TGTGCCAGCAGCGTAACCCCGAGGGTCGGGGAGCTGTTTTTT.

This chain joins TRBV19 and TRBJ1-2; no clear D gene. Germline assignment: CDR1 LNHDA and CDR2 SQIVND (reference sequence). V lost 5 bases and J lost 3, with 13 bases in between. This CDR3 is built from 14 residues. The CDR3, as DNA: TGTGCCAGTAGTTTTCTCGGTGATTACTATGGCTACACCTTC. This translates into CASSFLGDYYGYTF.

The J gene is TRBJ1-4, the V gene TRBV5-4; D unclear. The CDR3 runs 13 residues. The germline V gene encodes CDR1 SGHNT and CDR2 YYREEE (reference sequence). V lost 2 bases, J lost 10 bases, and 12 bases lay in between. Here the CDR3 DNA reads TGTGCCAGCAGCTTCCCCGGGAATTCAAAACTGTTTTTT. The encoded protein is CASSFPGNSKLFF.

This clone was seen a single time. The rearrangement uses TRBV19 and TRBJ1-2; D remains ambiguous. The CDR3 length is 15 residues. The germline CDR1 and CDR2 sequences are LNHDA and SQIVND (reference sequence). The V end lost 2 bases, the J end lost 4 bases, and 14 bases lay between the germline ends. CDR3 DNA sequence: TGTGCCAGTAGTATAAATCGGCGGCTCTTCTATGGCTACACCTTC. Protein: CASSINRRLFYGYTF.

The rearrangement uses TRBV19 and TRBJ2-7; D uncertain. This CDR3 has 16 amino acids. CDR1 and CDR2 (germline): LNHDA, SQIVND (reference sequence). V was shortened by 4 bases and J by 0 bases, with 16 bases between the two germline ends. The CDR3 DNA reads TGTGCCAGTAGTACCGGACCATATCGGAGCTCCTACGAGCAGTACTTC. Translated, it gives CASSTGPYRSSYEQYF.

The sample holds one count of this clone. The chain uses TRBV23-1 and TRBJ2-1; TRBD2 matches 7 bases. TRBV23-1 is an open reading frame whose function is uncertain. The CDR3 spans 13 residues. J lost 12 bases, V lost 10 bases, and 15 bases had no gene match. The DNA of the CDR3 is TGCGCCATCCCGGGAGGTTTTAAAGAAAGGCAGTTCTTC. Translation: CAIPGGFKERQFF.

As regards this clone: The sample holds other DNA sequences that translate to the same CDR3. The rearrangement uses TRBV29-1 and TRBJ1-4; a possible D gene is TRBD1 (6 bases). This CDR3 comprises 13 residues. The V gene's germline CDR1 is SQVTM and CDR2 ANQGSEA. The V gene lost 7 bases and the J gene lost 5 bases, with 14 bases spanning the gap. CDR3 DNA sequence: TGCAGCGCGGGCCAGGGGCTAAATGAAAAACTGTTTTTT. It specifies CSAGQGLNEKLFF.

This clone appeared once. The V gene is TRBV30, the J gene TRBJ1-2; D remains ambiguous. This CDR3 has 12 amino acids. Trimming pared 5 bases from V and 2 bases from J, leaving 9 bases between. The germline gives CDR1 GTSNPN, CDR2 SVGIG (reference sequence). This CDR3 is CAWGLWNYGYTF. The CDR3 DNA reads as TGTGCCTGGGGACTCTGGAACTATGGCTACACCTTC.

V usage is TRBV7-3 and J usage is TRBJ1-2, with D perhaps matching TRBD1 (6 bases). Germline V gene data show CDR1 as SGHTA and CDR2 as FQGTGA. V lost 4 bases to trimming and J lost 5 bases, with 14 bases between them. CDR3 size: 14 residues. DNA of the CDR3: TGTGCCAGCAGCTATCGGTGGCAGGGGTATGGCTACACCTTC. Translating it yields CASSYRWQGYGYTF. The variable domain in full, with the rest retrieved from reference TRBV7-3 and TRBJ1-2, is GAGVSQTPSNKVTEKGKYVELRCDPISGHTALYWYRQSLGQGPEFLIYFQGTGAADDSGLPNDRFFAVRPEGSVSTLKIQRTERGDSAVYLCASSYRWQGYGYTFGSGTRLTVV.

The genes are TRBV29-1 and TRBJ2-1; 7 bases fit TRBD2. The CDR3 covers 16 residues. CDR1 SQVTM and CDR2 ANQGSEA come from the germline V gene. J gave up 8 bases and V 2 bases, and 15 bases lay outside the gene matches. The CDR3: CSVEKAVFAGEDEQFF. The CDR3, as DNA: TGCAGCGTTGAAAAGGCAGTTTTCGCGGGAGAGGATGAGCAGTTCTTC.

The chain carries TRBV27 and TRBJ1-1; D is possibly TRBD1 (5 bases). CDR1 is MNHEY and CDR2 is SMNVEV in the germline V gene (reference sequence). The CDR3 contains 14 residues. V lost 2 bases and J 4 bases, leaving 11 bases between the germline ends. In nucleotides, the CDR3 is TGTGCCAGCAGTTTAATAGGGGAGGGCACTGAAGCTTTCTTT. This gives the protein CASSLIGEGTEAFF.

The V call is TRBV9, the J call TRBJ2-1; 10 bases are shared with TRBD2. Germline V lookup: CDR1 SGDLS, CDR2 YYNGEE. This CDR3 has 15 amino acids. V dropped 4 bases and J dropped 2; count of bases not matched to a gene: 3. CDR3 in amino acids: CASSQTSGTYNEQFF. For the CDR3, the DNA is TGTGCCAGCAGCCAAACTAGCGGGACCTACAATGAGCAGTTCTTC.

The DNA for the CDR3 is TGTGCCACCAGCAGAGTGGTTAGCCAAGAGACCCAGTACTTC. Translated: CATSRVVSQETQYF. The V gene is TRBV15, the J gene TRBJ2-5, with no clear D. Trimming shortened V by 1 base and J by 1 base, and 7 bases separated the two germline ends. Germline CDR1 LNHNV, CDR2 YYDKDF (reference sequence). The CDR3 sequence is 14 residues long. The variable domain in full, completed from reference TRBV15 and TRBJ2-5, reads DAMVIQNPRYQVTQFGKPVTLSCSQTLNHNVMYWYQQKSSQAPKLLFHYYDKDFNNEADTPDNFQSRRPNTSFCFLDIRSPGLGDTAMYLCATSRVVSQETQYFGPGTRLLVL.

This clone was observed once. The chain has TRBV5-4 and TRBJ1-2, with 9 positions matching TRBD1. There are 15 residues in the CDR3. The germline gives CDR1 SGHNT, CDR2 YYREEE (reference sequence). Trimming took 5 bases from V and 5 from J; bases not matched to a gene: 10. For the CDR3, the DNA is TGTGCCAGCAGTCAAACAGGGGGCAAGTTTTATGGCTACACCTTC. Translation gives CASSQTGGKFYGYTF.

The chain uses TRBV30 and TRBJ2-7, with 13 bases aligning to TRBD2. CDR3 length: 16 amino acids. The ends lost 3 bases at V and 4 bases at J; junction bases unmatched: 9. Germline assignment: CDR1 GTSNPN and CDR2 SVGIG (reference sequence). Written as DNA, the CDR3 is TGTGCCTGGAGCAATCGACTAGCGGGAGGAGCGTACGAGCAGTACTTC. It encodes CAWSNRLAGGAYEQYF.

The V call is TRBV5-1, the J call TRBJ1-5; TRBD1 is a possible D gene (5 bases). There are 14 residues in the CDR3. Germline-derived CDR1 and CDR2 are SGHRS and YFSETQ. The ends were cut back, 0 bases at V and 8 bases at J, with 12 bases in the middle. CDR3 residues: CASSLVGGREPQHF. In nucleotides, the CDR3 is TGCGCCAGCAGCTTGGTGGGGGGTAGGGAGCCCCAGCATTTT. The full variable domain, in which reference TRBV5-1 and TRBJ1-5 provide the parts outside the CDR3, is KAGVTQTPRYLIKTRGQQVTLSCSPISGHRSVSWYQQTPGQGLQFLFEYFSETQRNKGNFPGRFSGRQFSNSRSEMNVSTLELGDSALYLCASSLVGGREPQHFGDGTRLSIL.

CDR3: CASSPYISTGAGYGYTF. DNA for the CDR3: TGTGCCAGCAGCCCCTACATATCGACAGGGGCTGGCTATGGCTACACCTTC. The chain recombines TRBV7-2 with TRBJ1-2, with 8 bases matching TRBD1. Germline loops: CDR1 SGHTA, CDR2 FQGNSA. The CDR3 runs to 17 residues. V was clipped by 5 bases and J by 4 bases; unmatched bases: 15. The variable domain in full, completed from reference TRBV7-2 and TRBJ1-2, reads GAGVSQSPSNKVTEKGKDVELRCDPISGHTALYWYRQSLGQGLEFLIYFQGNSAPDKSGLPSDRFSAERTGGSVSTLTIQRTQQEDSAVYLCASSPYISTGAGYGYTFGSGTRLTVV.

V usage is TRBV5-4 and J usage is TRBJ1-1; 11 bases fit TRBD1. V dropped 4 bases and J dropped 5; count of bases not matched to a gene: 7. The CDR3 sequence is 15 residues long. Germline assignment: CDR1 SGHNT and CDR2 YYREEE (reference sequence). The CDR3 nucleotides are TGTGCCAGCAGCGCGCCCGGGACAGGGGGGACTGAAGCTTTCTTT. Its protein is CASSAPGTGGTEAFF.

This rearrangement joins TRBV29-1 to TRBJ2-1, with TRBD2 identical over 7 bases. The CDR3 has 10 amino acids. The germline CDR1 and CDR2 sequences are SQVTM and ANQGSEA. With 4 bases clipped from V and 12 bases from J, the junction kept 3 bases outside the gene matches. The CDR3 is CSVGGGRQFF. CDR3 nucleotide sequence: TGCAGCGTTGGCGGGGGTCGGCAGTTCTTC.

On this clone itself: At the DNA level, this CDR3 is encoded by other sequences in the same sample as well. CDR3 amino acids: CASSLGPSGGETQYF. In nucleotides, the CDR3 is TGCGCCAGCAGCTTGGGCCCTAGCGGTGGGGAGACCCAGTACTTC. This chain joins TRBV5-1 and TRBJ2-5; 7 bases line up with TRBD2. In germline, CDR1 is SGHRS, CDR2 YFSETQ. This CDR3 has 15 amino acids. Trimming at V came to 0 bases and at J to 5 bases, leaving 7 bases not matched to a gene.

This chain's CDR3 is CASSGSAGTQHF. The CDR3 DNA reads TGTGCCAGCAGTGGGTCGGCTGGGACCCAGCATTTT. The chain is built from TRBV25-1 and TRBJ1-5; D is ambiguous. This CDR3 comprises 12 residues. Per germline, CDR1 MGHDK and CDR2 SYGVNS. V was trimmed by 4 bases and J by 11 bases, leaving 12 bases between them.

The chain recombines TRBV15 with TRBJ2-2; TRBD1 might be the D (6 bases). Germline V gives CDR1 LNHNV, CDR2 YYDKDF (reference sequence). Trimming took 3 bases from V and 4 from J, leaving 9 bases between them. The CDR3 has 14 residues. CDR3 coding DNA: TGTGCCACCAGCAGTACAGGGACCACCGGGGAGCTGTTTTTT. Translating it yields CATSSTGTTGELFF.

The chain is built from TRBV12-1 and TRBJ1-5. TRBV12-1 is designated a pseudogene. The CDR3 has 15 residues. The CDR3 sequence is CASSRRGGRGVFQHF. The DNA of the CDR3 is TGTGCCAGCAGCCGGAGGGGTGGACGGGGCGTCTTCCAGCATTTT.

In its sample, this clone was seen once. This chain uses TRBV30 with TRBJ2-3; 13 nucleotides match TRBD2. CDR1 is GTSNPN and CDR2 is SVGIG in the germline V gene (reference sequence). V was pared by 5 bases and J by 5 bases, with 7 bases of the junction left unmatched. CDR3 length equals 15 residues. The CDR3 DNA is TGTGCCTGGGTCGCGGGACTAGCGGGAATAGATACGCAGTATTTT. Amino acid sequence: CAWVAGLAGIDTQYF.

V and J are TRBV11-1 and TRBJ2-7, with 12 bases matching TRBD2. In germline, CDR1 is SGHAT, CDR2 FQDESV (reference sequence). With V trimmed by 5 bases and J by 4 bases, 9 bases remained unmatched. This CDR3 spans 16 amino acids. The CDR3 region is CASSTRGGLAGYEQYF. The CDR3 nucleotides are TGTGCCAGCAGCACGCGAGGGGGACTAGCGGGTTACGAGCAGTACTTC.

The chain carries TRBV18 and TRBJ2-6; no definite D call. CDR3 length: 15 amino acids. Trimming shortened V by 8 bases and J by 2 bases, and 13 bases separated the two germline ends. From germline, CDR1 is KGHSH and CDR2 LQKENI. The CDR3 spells CASPHEEAGANVLTF. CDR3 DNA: TGTGCCAGCCCGCATGAAGAGGCTGGGGCCAACGTCCTGACTTTC. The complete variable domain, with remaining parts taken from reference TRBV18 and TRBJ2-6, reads NAGVMQNPRHLVRRRGQEARLRCSPMKGHSHVYWYRQLPEEGLKFMVYLQKENIIDESGMPKERFSAEFPKEGPSILRIQQVVRGDSAAYFCASPHEEAGANVLTFGAGSRLTVL.